The clone carrying this T cell receptor beta chain was recorded a few times. Its antigen is still unknown. The data belong to a study of human T cells and chemical hapten exposure. As for the study in general: The sensitizing agent was 2% DPC, placed on 2 cm by 2 cm of upper inner arm skin. Per-sample TCR yield variation was attributed mainly to small pooled library volume differences. All through the approximately 24-week study, the scalp of each patient received diphenylcyclopropenone doses weekly.

Time point of the sample: pre-sensitization, week 0. The treatment was: therapeutic diphenylcyclopropenone sensitization with weekly scalp DPC. With 0 bases removed from V and 3 bases from J, the gap between germline ends came to 12 bases. This CDR3 contains 17 residues. Germline V gene data show CDR1 as LGHNA and CDR2 as YNFKEQ. Findings of the study overall: Expanded TCRs were compared with controls, and the expanded TCRs formed significantly more large CDR3 similarity clusters.

One entry per CDR3 protein, called by TCRdb with MiXCR from the RACE reads. This sample has about 260,000 distinct CDR3 sequences, with about 9% found just once. Sequencing was performed on whole blood, taken in connection with sensitization to the hapten diphenylcyclopropenone (DPC). The receptor's source is a woman aged 40-49 years with alopecia areata. Some clones in this sample may be carry-over from other donors' samples. This sequence joins TRBV4-2 and TRBJ1-6; D call uncertain. DNA of the CDR3: TGTGCCAGCAGCCAAGATTACCCAGCTCGCTATAATTCACCCCTCCACTTT. This gives the protein CASSQDYPARYNSPLHF.